A single sample gave rise to the 5 T cell receptor beta chains below, sequenced in a study of blood T cell repertoires in COVID-19. TCRdb's copy holds only in-frame clones and misses some; the assay was immunoSEQ multiplex PCR. Here the sample spans fewer than 70,000 clones, about four fifths being singletons. The sample consisted of peripheral blood. All receptors derive from a woman older than 75 with acute or convalescent COVID-19.

The chain uses TRBV18 and TRBJ1-4, with TRBD1 matching over 7 bases. Germline CDR1 and CDR2: KGHSH and LQKENI. CDR3 length equals 16 residues. V dropped 4 bases and J dropped 3; count of bases not matched to a gene: 8. DNA for the CDR3: TGTGCCAGCTCACGCGAAGGGGGCTCGGCTAATGAAAAACTGTTTTTT. Translated: CASSREGGSANEKLFF.

The rearrangement joins TRBV11-2 to TRBJ1-2, with D perhaps TRBD1 (5 bases). The germline V gene encodes CDR1 SGHAT and CDR2 FQNNGV. The CDR3 has 13 residues. V was trimmed by 0 bases and J by 7 bases, leaving 9 bases between them. CDR3: CASSLDEQVGYTF. CDR3 DNA: TGTGCCAGCAGCTTAGATGAACAGGTTGGCTACACCTTC.

The J gene is TRBJ2-4, the V gene TRBV19; possible D gene TRBD1, 6 bases. V dropped 9 bases and J dropped 7 bases, with 16 bases sitting between them. CDR3 length: 13 residues. In germline, CDR1 is LNHDA, CDR2 SQIVND (reference sequence). The CDR3 DNA sequence: TGTGCCAGCAGACAACAGGGTTGGAACATTCAGTACTTC. This encodes CASRQQGWNIQYF.

The chain joins TRBV19 to TRBJ2-2; D gene ambiguous. This CDR3 comprises 16 residues. The germline CDR1 and CDR2 sequences are LNHDA and SQIVND (reference sequence). V was shortened by 5 bases and J by 0 bases, with 13 bases between the two germline ends. The CDR3 region is CASSATRNANTGELFF. As DNA, the CDR3 is TGTGCCAGTAGTGCCACCAGGAATGCGAACACCGGGGAGCTGTTTTTT.

The chain links TRBV14 to TRBJ2-4; the D is unclear. CDR1 and CDR2 (germline): SGHDN, FVKESK. Between the trimmed V and J ends, which lost 0 bases and 3 bases, there was a span of 12 bases. The length of the CDR3 is 16 residues. CDR3 loop: CASSQDSQFGKNIQYF. CDR3 DNA: TGTGCCAGCAGCCAAGATTCACAGTTTGGCAAAAACATTCAGTACTTC. Supplemented by reference TRBV14 and TRBJ2-4, the full variable domain reads EAGVTQFPSHSVIEKGQTVTLRCDPISGHDNLYWYRRVMGKEIKFLLHFVKESKQDESGMPNNRFLAERTGGTYSTLKVQPAELEDSGVYFCASSQDSQFGKNIQYFGAGTRLSVL.